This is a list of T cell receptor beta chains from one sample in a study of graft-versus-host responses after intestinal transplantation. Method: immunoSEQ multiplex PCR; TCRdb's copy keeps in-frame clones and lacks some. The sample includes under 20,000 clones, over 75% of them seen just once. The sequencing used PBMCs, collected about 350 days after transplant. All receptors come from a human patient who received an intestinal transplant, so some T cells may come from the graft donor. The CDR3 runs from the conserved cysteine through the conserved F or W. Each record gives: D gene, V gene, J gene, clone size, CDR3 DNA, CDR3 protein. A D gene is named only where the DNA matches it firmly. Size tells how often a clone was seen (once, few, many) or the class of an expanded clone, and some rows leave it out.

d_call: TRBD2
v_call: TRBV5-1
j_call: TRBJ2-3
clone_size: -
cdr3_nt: TGCGCCAGCAGCTTGCGCGGGAGGGGTGGCACAGATACGCAGTATTTT
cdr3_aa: CASSLRGRGGTDTQYF

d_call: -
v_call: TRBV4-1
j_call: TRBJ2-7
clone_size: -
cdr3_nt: TGCGCCAGCAGCCAAGCGGGTGAGCAGTACTTC
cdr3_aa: CASSQAGEQYF

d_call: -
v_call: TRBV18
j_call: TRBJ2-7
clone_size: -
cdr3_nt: TGTGCCAGCCAGGGGCGGGGACTGAACTCCTACGAGCAGTACTTC
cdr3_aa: CASQGRGLNSYEQYF

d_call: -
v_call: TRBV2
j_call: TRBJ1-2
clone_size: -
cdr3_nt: TGTGCCAGCAGTGACAGGGACTATGGCTACACCTTC
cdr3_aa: CASSDRDYGYTF

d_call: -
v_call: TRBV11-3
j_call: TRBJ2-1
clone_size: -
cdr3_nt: TGTGCCAGCAGCCCAGGGGATGAGCAGTTCTTC
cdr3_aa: CASSPGDEQFF

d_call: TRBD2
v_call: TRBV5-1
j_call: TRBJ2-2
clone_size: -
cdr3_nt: TGCGCCAGCAGCTTGGTAGCGGGGGACACCGGGGAGCTGTTTTTT
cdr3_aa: CASSLVAGDTGELFF

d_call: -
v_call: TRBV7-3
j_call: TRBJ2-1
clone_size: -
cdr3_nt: TGTGCCAGCAGCTTAACAGGGGGCAATGAGCAGTTCTTC
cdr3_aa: CASSLTGGNEQFF

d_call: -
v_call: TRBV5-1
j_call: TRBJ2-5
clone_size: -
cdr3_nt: TGCGCCAGCAGCTTGGTGACGGATCAAGAGACCCAGTACTTC
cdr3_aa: CASSLVTDQETQYF

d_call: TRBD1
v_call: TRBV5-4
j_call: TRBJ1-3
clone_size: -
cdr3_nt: TGTGCCAGCAGCAGGGACAGGGGATATGGAAACACCATATATTTT
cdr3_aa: CASSRDRGYGNTIYF

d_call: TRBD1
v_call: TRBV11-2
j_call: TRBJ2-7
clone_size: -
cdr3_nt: TGTGCCAGCAGCTTTTACAGGGGCGAGCAGTACTTC
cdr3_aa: CASSFYRGEQYF

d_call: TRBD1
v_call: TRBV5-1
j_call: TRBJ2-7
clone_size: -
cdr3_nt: TGCGCCAGCAGAAGGAGACAGGGCTACGAGCAGTACTTC
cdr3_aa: CASRRRQGYEQYF

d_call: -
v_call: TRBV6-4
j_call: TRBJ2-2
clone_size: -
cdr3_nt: TGTGCCAGCAGTGACTCGGCCAGGGGGGAGCTGTTTTTT
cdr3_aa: CASSDSARGELFF

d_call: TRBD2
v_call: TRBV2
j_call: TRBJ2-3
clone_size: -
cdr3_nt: TGTGCCAGCAGTGAGGGGAGACTAGCGACCGGAGATACGCAGTATTTT
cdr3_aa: CASSEGRLATGDTQYF

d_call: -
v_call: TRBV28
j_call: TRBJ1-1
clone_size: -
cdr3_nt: TGTGCCAGCAGTTCGGGGAGGGCCTCTATGAACACTGAAGCTTTCTTT
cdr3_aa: CASSSGRASMNTEAFF

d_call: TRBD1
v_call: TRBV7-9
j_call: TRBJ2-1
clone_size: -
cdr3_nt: TGTGCCAGCAGTTCTACCGGGACAGGGAACGACAATGAGCAGTTCTTC
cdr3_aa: CASSSTGTGNDNEQFF

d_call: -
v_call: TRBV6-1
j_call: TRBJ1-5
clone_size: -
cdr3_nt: TGTGCCAGCAGTCACACACGTTATAGCAATCAGCCCCAGCATTTT
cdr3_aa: CASSHTRYSNQPQHF

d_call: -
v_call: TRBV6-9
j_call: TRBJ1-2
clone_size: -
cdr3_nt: TGTGCCAGCAGTGAACGCGGCCCCGGGGACTATGGCTACACCTTC
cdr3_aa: CASSERGPGDYGYTF

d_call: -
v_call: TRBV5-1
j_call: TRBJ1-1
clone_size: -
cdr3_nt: TGCGCCAGCAGCCACTCCGGGGCCGGGGCGGTAGGGTACACTGAAGCTTTCTTT
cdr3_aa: CASSHSGAGAVGYTEAFF

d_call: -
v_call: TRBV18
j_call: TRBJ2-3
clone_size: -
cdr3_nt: TGTGCCAGCTCACCAGGGGGGACAGATACGCAGTATTTT
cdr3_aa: CASSPGGTDTQYF

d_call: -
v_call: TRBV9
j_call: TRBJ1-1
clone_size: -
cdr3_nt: TGTGCCAGCAGCGCGTATTCTGGGAACACTGAAGCTTTCTTT
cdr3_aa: CASSAYSGNTEAFF

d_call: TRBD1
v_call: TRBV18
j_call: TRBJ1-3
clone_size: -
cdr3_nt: TGTGCCACCCTAAGGGACAGCGGATCATGGAGCGGCGACACCATATATTTT
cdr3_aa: CATLRDSGSWSGDTIYF

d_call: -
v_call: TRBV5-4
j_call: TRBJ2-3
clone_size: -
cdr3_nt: TGTGCCAGCAGCTTGGACGGGGCCGCCTTTTATACGCAGTATTTT
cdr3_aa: CASSLDGAAFYTQYF

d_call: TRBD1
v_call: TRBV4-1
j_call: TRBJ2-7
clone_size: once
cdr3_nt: TGCGCCAGCAGCCGACAGGGGGCGTTCTACGAGCAGTACTTC
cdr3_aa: CASSRQGAFYEQYF

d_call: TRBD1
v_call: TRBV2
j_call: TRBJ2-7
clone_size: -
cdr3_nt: TGTGCCAGCAGTGGTTCGACAGGGGTGGAGCAGTACTTC
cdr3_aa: CASSGSTGVEQYF

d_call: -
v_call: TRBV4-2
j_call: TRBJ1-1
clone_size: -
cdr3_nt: TGTGCCAGCAGCCAAGGACAGGACTTCGACGGAGCTTTCTTT
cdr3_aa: CASSQGQDFDGAFF

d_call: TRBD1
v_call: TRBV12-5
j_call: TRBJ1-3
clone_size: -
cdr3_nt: TGTGCTAGTGGTTTACGACAGGGGGCTGGAAACACCATATATTTT
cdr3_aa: CASGLRQGAGNTIYF

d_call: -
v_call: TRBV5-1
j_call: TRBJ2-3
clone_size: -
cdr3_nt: TGCGCCAGCAGCTGGCCGGGGTCAGATACGCAGTATTTT
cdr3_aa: CASSWPGSDTQYF

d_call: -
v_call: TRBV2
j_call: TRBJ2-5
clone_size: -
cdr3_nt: TGTGCCAGCAATTCGGGACGGGAAGGGACCCAGTACTTC
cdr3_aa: CASNSGREGTQYF

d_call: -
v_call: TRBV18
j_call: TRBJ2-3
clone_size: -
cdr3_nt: TGTGCCAGCTCCCAGGGAACAGATACGCAGTATTTT
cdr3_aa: CASSQGTDTQYF

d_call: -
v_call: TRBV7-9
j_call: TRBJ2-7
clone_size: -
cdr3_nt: TGTGCCAGCAGCTTCGGTCCTCACAGGGCGCGCTCCTACGAGCAGTACTTC
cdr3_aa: CASSFGPHRARSYEQYF

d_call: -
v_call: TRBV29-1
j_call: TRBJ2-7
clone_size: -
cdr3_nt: TGCAGCGTTGAAGATCGGGGAAAAGACAGGTACGAGCAGTACTTC
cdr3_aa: CSVEDRGKDRYEQYF

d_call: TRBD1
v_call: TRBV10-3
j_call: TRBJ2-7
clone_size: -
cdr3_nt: TGTGCCATCAACAGGGGGAGCTCCTACGAGCAGTACTTC
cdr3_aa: CAINRGSSYEQYF

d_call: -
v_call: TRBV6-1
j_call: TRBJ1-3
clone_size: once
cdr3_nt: TGTGCCAGCAGTGAAACAAAGCCCCACGGGGGGTACCCAATCCGAAACACCATATATTTT
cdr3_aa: CASSETKPHGGYPIRNTIYF

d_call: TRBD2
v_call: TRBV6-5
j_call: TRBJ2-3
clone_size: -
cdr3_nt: TGTGCCAGCAGTTCCACAGCGGGAGGCCCAGATACGCAGTATTTT
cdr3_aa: CASSSTAGGPDTQYF

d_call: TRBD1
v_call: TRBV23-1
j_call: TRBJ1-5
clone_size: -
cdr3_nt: TGCGCCAGCCCCGGAGACAGGGGGCGCTGGGATCAGCCCCAGCATTTT
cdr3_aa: CASPGDRGRWDQPQHF

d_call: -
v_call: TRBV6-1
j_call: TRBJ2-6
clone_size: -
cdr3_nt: TGTGCCAGCAGTCCGAAATCTGGGGCCAACGTCCTGACTTTC
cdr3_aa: CASSPKSGANVLTF

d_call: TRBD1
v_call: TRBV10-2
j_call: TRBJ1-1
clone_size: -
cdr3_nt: TGCGCCAGCAGACTCAATGTAGGACAGGGGGCGAATTTTGAAGCTTTCTTT
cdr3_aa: CASRLNVGQGANFEAFF

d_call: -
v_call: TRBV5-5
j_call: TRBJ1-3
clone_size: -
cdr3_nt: TGTGCCAGCAGCTTGATGCCAGAGAGCGGATACACCATATATTTT
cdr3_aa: CASSLMPESGYTIYF

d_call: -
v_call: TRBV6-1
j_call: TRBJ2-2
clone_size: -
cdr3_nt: TGTGCCAGCACGGGGCCCTCGAACACCGGGGAGCTGTTTTTT
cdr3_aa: CASTGPSNTGELFF

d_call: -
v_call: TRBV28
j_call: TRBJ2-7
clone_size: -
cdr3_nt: TGTGCCAGCAGTCTCACTAGCCTCGAGCAGTACTTC
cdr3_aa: CASSLTSLEQYF

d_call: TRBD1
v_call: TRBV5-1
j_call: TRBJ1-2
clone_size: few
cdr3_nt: TGCGCCAGCAGCTTGGGGGGACAGGGAAATGGCTACACCTTC
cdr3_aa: CASSLGGQGNGYTF

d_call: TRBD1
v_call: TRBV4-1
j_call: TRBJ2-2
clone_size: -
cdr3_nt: TGCGCCAGCAGCCTTCTCGGACAGGGGGAGGGCGGGGAGCTGTTTTTT
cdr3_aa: CASSLLGQGEGGELFF

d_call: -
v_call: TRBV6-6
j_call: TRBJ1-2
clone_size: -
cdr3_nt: TGTGCCAGCAGCGACAGGTTCTATGGCTACACCTTC
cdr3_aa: CASSDRFYGYTF

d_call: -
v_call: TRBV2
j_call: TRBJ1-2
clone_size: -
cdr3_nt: TGTGCCACCGCGGACGGAAACTATGGCTACACCTTC
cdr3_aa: CATADGNYGYTF

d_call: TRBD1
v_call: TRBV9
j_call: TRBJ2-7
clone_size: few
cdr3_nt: TGTGCCAGCAGCCTTGGACAGGCCCCAACCTACGAGCAGTACTTC
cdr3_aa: CASSLGQAPTYEQYF

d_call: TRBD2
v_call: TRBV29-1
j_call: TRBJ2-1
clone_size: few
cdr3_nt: TGCAGCGTCTATAGCGGGAGGGCCAATGAGCAGTTCTTC
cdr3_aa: CSVYSGRANEQFF